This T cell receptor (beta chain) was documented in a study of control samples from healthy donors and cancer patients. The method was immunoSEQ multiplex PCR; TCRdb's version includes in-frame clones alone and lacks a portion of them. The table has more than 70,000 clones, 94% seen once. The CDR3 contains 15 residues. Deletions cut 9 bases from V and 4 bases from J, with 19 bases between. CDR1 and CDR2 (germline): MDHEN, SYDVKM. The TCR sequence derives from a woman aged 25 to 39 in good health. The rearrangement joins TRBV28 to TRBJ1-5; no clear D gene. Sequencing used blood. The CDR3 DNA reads TGTGCCAGTAGGCCAAATAGAGAATATAATCAGCCCCAGCATTTT. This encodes CASRPNREYNQPQHF.